This T cell receptor (beta chain) was identified in a study of control samples from healthy donors and cancer patients. The data were produced by immunoSEQ multiplex PCR, yet TCRdb's version contains in-frame clones alone and is incomplete. The table lists under 300,000 clones, about four fifths of them singletons. CDR1 is SGHRS, CDR2 YFSETQ, per germline. V lost 6 bases to trimming and J lost 4 bases, with 13 bases between them. The CDR3 is 13 residues long. This clonotype originated in a woman aged 55 to 70 with lung cancer. This chain uses TRBV5-1 with TRBJ1-1; the D is unclear. Sequenced material: PBMCs. CDR3 protein: CASTPVVGTEAFF. CDR3 DNA sequence: TGCGCCAGCACCCCCGTGGTGGGCACTGAAGCTTTCTTT. Supplemented by reference TRBV5-1 and TRBJ1-1, the full variable domain reads KAGVTQTPRYLIKTRGQQVTLSCSPISGHRSVSWYQQTPGQGLQFLFEYFSETQRNKGNFPGRFSGRQFSNSRSEMNVSTLELGDSALYLCASTPVVGTEAFFGQGTRLTVV.